These 15 T cell receptor beta chains were all obtained from the same sample, sequenced in a study of Ad26.COV2.S vaccination and SARS-CoV-2 variants. Some clones are missing from TCRdb's copy, which holds only in-frame ones; the method was immunoSEQ multiplex PCR. The sample has fewer than 900,000 clones, more than 70% seen once. Treatment in this sample: 15 to 20 received Ad26.COV2.S at low or high dose, single or two shots; about 5 received placebo; per-sample allocation not given. Samples were taken on day 63 after the first vaccine or placebo injection. The sequencing here drew on peripheral blood, taken in a trial of Ad26.COV2.S vaccine versus placebo. The origin of the receptors is a person between 18 and 65 years old who received the Ad26.COV2.S COVID-19 vaccine or a placebo.

The V gene is TRBV7-2, the J gene TRBJ1-1; the D gene is possibly TRBD1 (5 bases). CDR1 is SGHTA, CDR2 FQGNSA, per germline. The CDR3 totals 14 residues. V was cut by 4 bases and J by 0 bases, with 9 bases left in between. DNA of the CDR3: TGTGCCAGCAGCTGGACAAGCATGAACACTGAAGCTTTCTTT. Translation gives CASSWTSMNTEAFF.

The chain combines TRBV7-9 with TRBJ1-1; D is possibly TRBD1 (5 bases). Germline V CDR1 and CDR2: SEHNR, FQNEAQ (reference sequence). V was shortened by 6 bases and J by 1 base, with 9 bases between the two germline ends. The CDR3 is 13 residues long. As DNA, the CDR3 is TGTGCCAGCAGTAACCAGGGGAACACTGAAGCTTTCTTT. Residues: CASSNQGNTEAFF.

Only one count was recorded for this clone. This sequence joins TRBV6-5 and TRBJ2-4; D might be TRBD1 or TRBD2, each matching 6 bases. The V gene lost 10 bases and the J gene lost 0 bases, with 10 bases spanning the gap. Germline V gene data show CDR1 as MNHEY and CDR2 as SVGAGI. The CDR3 is 13 amino acids. CDR3 loop: CATRGRAKNIQYF. In nucleotides, the CDR3 is TGTGCCACCCGGGGGCGAGCCAAAAACATTCAGTACTTC.

This sequence joins TRBV14 and TRBJ2-7, with a tentative D call TRBD2 (6 bases). The V gene's germline CDR1 is SGHDN and CDR2 FVKESK. V lost 0 bases and J 3 bases, leaving 12 bases between the germline ends. This CDR3 has 15 amino acids. The CDR3 DNA is TGTGCCAGCAGCCAAGAACTGGGGGGAGGCTACGAGCAGTACTTC. Translation gives CASSQELGGGYEQYF. The variable domain in full, with the rest retrieved from reference TRBV14 and TRBJ2-7, is EAGVTQFPSHSVIEKGQTVTLRCDPISGHDNLYWYRRVMGKEIKFLLHFVKESKQDESGMPNNRFLAERTGGTYSTLKVQPAELEDSGVYFCASSQELGGGYEQYFGPGTRLTVT.

The chain carries TRBV30 and TRBJ1-4; maybe TRBD1 (6 bases). Germline assignment: CDR1 GTSNPN and CDR2 SVGIG (reference sequence). The V end lost 3 bases, the J end lost 8 bases, and 19 bases lay between the germline ends. The CDR3 totals 15 residues. CDR3 residues: CAWRKRGGIREKLFF. The CDR3 region has the DNA TGTGCCTGGAGGAAGAGGGGGGGGATAAGAGAAAAACTGTTTTTT. Filled out from reference TRBV30 and TRBJ1-4, the complete variable domain reads SQTIHQWPATLVQPVGSPLSLECTVEGTSNPNLYWYRQAAGRGLQLLFYSVGIGQISSEVPQNLSASRPQDRQFILSSKKLLLSDSGFYLCAWRKRGGIREKLFFGSGTQLSVL.

The V gene is TRBV11-2, the J gene TRBJ1-5, with D unresolved. CDR3 length equals 15 residues. Trimming pared 1 base from V and 10 bases from J, leaving 17 bases between. The germline V gene has CDR1 SGHAT and CDR2 FQNNGV. In DNA form, the CDR3 reads TGTGCCAGCAGCTTAGGTTCGGGAGAATCCGGACCCCAGCATTTT. Protein: CASSLGSGESGPQHF.

The chain joins TRBV6-5 to TRBJ1-1; D uncertain. Germline-derived CDR1 and CDR2 are MNHEY and SVGAGI. The ends were cut back, 8 bases at V and 5 bases at J, with 15 bases in the middle. The CDR3 is 13 residues long. DNA of the CDR3: TGTGCCAGCCCAAGTCCCGAAGGGACTGAAGCTTTCTTT. Translation gives CASPSPEGTEAFF.

The J gene is TRBJ2-2, the V gene TRBV5-1, with D perhaps matching TRBD2 (6 bases). In germline, CDR1 is SGHRS, CDR2 YFSETQ. With 6 bases removed from V and 0 bases from J, the gap between germline ends came to 12 bases. CDR3 length equals 15 residues. The CDR3 DNA reads as TGCGCCAGCAATTCGGCGGGATCGAACACCGGGGAGCTGTTTTTT. This sequence encodes CASNSAGSNTGELFF. The entire variable domain, with the rest obtained from reference TRBV5-1 and TRBJ2-2, is as follows: KAGVTQTPRYLIKTRGQQVTLSCSPISGHRSVSWYQQTPGQGLQFLFEYFSETQRNKGNFPGRFSGRQFSNSRSEMNVSTLELGDSALYLCASNSAGSNTGELFFGEGSRLTVL.

The genes are TRBV5-8 and TRBJ1-2, with D unclear. V was shortened by 2 bases and J by 4 bases, with 6 bases between the two germline ends. Germline values: CDR1 SGHTS, CDR2 YDEGEE. The CDR3 consists of 12 residues. The CDR3 loop reads CASSFGSYGYTF. CDR3 sequence (DNA): TGTGCCAGCAGCTTTGGGAGCTATGGCTACACCTTC. Looking up the rest from reference TRBV5-8 and TRBJ1-2 gives the full variable domain: EAGVTQSPTHLIKTRGQQATLRCSPISGHTSVYWYQQALGLGLQFLLWYDEGEERNRGNFPPRFSGRQFPNYSSELNVNALELEDSALYLCASSFGSYGYTFGSGTRLTVV.

The V call is TRBV9, the J call TRBJ2-1; no clear D gene. Trimming took 4 bases from V and 5 from J, leaving 19 bases between them. Germline lookup yields CDR1 SGDLS and CDR2 YYNGEE. The CDR3 contains 16 residues. The CDR3 nucleotides read TGTGCCAGCAGCCCCACCGACCCGCGGATAGACAATGAGCAGTTCTTC. Encoded protein: CASSPTDPRIDNEQFF.

With respect to this clone: The germline gene is not matched at one end of the junction; a read error may be the cause. This CDR3 is CASSLVGTALNF. For the CDR3, the DNA is TGTGCCAGCAGCTTGGTGGGGACGGCCCTAAACTTC. V and J are TRBV5-6 and TRBJ2-5, with D perhaps assigned TRBD1 or TRBD2 (5 bases each). Germline CDR1 SGHDT, CDR2 YYEEEE. The CDR3 has 12 amino acids.

This chain uses TRBV7-2 with TRBJ2-1; D is unresolved. Germline CDR1 and CDR2: SGHTA and FQGNSA. The CDR3 has 16 residues. Trimming removed 0 bases from V and 2 bases from J, with 11 bases in between. CDR3 nucleotides: TGTGCCAGCAGCTTAGCGAGGACGACCACCTACAATGAGCAGTTCTTC. Residues: CASSLARTTTYNEQFF.

The CDR3 coding sequence is TGTGCCAGCAGTACCCCGGACAGGGGGAACACTGAAGCTTTCTTT. Translated: CASSTPDRGNTEAFF. The chain combines TRBV6-6 with TRBJ1-1, with TRBD1 matching 9 bases. Germline CDR1 MNHNY, CDR2 SVGAGI (reference sequence). V lost 5 bases to trimming and J lost 1 base; unmatched junction nucleotides: 5. The CDR3 has 15 residues.

The rearrangement joins TRBV10-1 to TRBJ2-4; D unclear. The CDR3 covers 17 residues. CDR1 is WNHNN, CDR2 SYGVQD, per germline (reference sequence). Trimming removed 0 bases from V and 0 bases from J, with 12 bases in between. CDR3 loop: CASSESGLYPAKNIQYF. The CDR3 DNA sequence: TGCGCCAGCAGTGAGTCGGGCCTCTACCCAGCCAAAAACATTCAGTACTTC.

The CDR3 nucleotides read TGTGCCACCAGTGACAACTCGGGACTACCCTACACCTTC. As protein: CATSDNSGLPYTF. The J gene is TRBJ1-2, the V gene TRBV24-1; tentative D call: TRBD1 (5 bases). There are 13 residues in the CDR3. CDR1 is KGHDR, CDR2 SFDVKD, per germline. V lost 4 bases and J 10 bases, leaving 15 bases between the germline ends.